Below are 22 T cell receptor beta chains sequenced from a single sample in a study of shared clonotypes between healthy human individuals. Using immunoSEQ multiplex PCR, the repertoire was profiled, and TCRdb retains in-frame clones only, with some absent. The sample lists 900,000 to 1,200,000 clones, around three quarters seen once, with 0.55% to 0.7% in the top ten. Material for sequencing was memory CD4+ T cells from PBMCs. Indicated subset: CD45RA-negative fraction. Every receptor here comes from a man younger than 35 in good health. Some clones in this sample may be carry-over from other donors' samples.

To note about this clone: This may be a read error, as it is one base from a much larger clone. Other DNA sequences in the same sample also yield this CDR3. This sequence joins TRBV7-2 and TRBJ1-2; TRBD1 is a possible D gene (5 bases). V was trimmed by 3 bases and J by 3 bases, leaving 8 bases between them. Germline CDR1 is SGHTA and CDR2 is FQGNSA. The CDR3 loop spans 13 amino acids. The CDR3 DNA follows: TGTGCCAGCAGCTTCGGGACGGACTATGGCTACACCTTC. Protein: CASSFGTDYGYTF.

The chain combines TRBV30 with TRBJ1-5; the match to TRBD1 covers 7 bases. Germline CDR1 is GTSNPN and CDR2 is SVGIG (reference sequence). This CDR3 comprises 14 residues. V was clipped by 5 bases and J by 1 base; unmatched bases: 5. In nucleotides, the CDR3 is TGTGCCTGGGCAGGGGGTGGAAGCAATCAGCCCCAGCATTTT. It yields the protein CAWAGGGSNQPQHF.

The chain combines TRBV5-4 with TRBJ2-1; perhaps TRBD1 as D (5 bases). Germline V lookup: CDR1 SGHNT, CDR2 YYREEE (reference sequence). CDR3 length equals 16 residues. V lost 0 bases to trimming and J lost 1 base, with 11 bases between them. The CDR3 sequence is CASSLGGQGSYNEQFF. In DNA, the CDR3 is TGTGCCAGCAGCTTGGGGGGCCAGGGTTCCTACAATGAGCAGTTCTTC.

V is TRBV4-3 and J is TRBJ1-3; no firm D call. The CDR3 consists of 15 residues. Germline loops: CDR1 LGHNA, CDR2 YSLEER. The ends were cut back, 4 bases at V and 0 bases at J, with 10 bases in the middle. The CDR3 DNA reads TGCGCCAGCAGCCGAGACTTCTCCTCTGGAAACACCATATATTTT. This sequence encodes CASSRDFSSGNTIYF.

This chain links TRBV28 with TRBJ1-1; TRBD1 matches 11 bases. Germline V gives CDR1 MDHEN, CDR2 SYDVKM. The CDR3 spans 17 residues. V was pared by 4 bases and J by 5 bases, with 12 bases of the junction left unmatched. The CDR3 DNA is TGTGCCAGCAGTTCCGGACAGGGGGCGGGAGAGGGGACTGAAGCTTTCTTT. It yields the protein CASSSGQGAGEGTEAFF.

This chain links TRBV5-1 with TRBJ2-7; 10 bases are a match to TRBD2. Germline-derived CDR1 and CDR2 are SGHRS and YFSETQ. The trim removed 2 bases at V and 4 bases at J, leaving 3 bases unmatched. This CDR3 has 14 residues. The CDR3 here is CASSFVGLAYEQYF. The DNA for the CDR3 is TGCGCCAGCAGCTTTGTGGGACTAGCGTACGAGCAGTACTTC.

The V gene is TRBV7-8, the J gene TRBJ2-5; a possible D gene is TRBD1 (6 bases). Germline-derived CDR1 and CDR2 are SGHVS and FQNEAQ. V was cut by 1 base and J by 2 bases, with 14 bases left in between. There are 16 residues in the CDR3. CDR3 residues: CASSLGMTGGQETQYF. CDR3 DNA: TGTGCCAGCAGCTTAGGTATGACAGGAGGTCAAGAGACCCAGTACTTC.

The CDR3, as DNA: TGCGCCAGCAGCTCAGGGGCGGTCATGAACACTGAAGCTTTCTTT. This translates into CASSSGAVMNTEAFF. This chain joins TRBV5-1 and TRBJ1-1; a weak D match, TRBD1 (6 bases). Germline values: CDR1 SGHRS, CDR2 YFSETQ. The V and J ends lost 3 bases and 0 bases respectively, with 12 bases between them. The CDR3 is 15 amino acids.

V and J are TRBV11-3 and TRBJ2-3, with D perhaps being TRBD1 or TRBD2 (5 bases each). V shed 8 bases and J shed 8 bases, with 14 bases lying between them. The germline CDR1 and CDR2 sequences are SGHNT and YENEEA. CDR3 length: 12 residues. The CDR3 sequence is CASSLGETTQYF. CDR3 bases: TGTGCCAGCTCCCTGGGGGAAACTACGCAGTATTTT.

The chain has TRBV2 and TRBJ2-3; TRBD1 matches at 11 bases. Unmatched junction bases numbered 5, after V lost 6 bases and J lost 3 bases. The CDR3 sequence is 15 residues long. From germline, CDR1 is SNHLY and CDR2 FYNNEI. For the CDR3, the DNA is TGTGCCAGCAGGAAGGGGACAGGGGGGACAGATACGCAGTATTTT. Protein: CASRKGTGGTDTQYF.

V gene TRBV5-1 combines with J gene TRBJ2-1; the D gene is possibly TRBD1 (7 bases). Trimming cost V 4 bases and J 8 bases, with 22 bases left between them. This CDR3 contains 16 residues. Looked up from germline, CDR1 is SGHRS and CDR2 is YFSETQ. CDR3 loop: CASSRGTVNNLHEQFF. The CDR3 bases are TGCGCCAGCAGCCGGGGGACAGTGAATAACCTCCATGAGCAGTTCTTC.

This clone has a handful of counts. The CDR3 region has the DNA TGTGCCACCAGCACGTCAAGAATAGGCAATCAGCCCCAGCATTTT. The encoded protein is CATSTSRIGNQPQHF. The chain links TRBV15 to TRBJ1-5; D gene ambiguous. Trimming took off 4 bases at V and 2 bases at J, with 12 bases between the two ends. The germline V gene encodes CDR1 LNHNV and CDR2 YYDKDF (reference sequence). The CDR3 has 15 residues.

This chain links TRBV11-2 with TRBJ2-7, with D possibly being TRBD1 (6 bases). The CDR3 covers 16 residues. Between the trimmed V and J ends, which lost 5 bases and 2 bases, there was a span of 19 bases. CDR1 is SGHAT, CDR2 FQNNGV, per germline. The CDR3 sequence is CASSQVGRAGAYEQYF. CDR3 coding DNA: TGTGCCAGCAGCCAGGTGGGCCGGGCAGGGGCCTACGAGCAGTACTTC.

This clone was seen only once. This rearrangement joins TRBV19 to TRBJ2-2, with a weak D call TRBD1 (5 bases). CDR3 size: 14 residues. From germline, CDR1 is LNHDA and CDR2 SQIVND (reference sequence). Trimming left V 8 bases short and J 3 bases short, with 13 bases between. CDR3 amino acids: CASGRGMDTGELFF. The CDR3, as DNA: TGTGCCAGTGGAAGGGGTATGGACACCGGGGAGCTGTTTTTT.

The CDR3 spells CASSRDGRTSGNTDTQYF. The CDR3 DNA is TGTGCCAGCAGCCGAGATGGACGGACTAGCGGAAACACAGATACGCAGTATTTT. V is TRBV4-2 and J is TRBJ2-3, with TRBD2 identical over 10 bases. The length of the CDR3 is 18 residues. Per germline, CDR1 LGHNA and CDR2 YNFKEQ. Germline trimming cut 4 bases from V and 2 bases from J; bases unmatched to any gene: 12.

The gene calls are TRBV12-5 and TRBJ1-1; weak D call: TRBD1 (6 bases). Between the trimmed V and J ends, which lost 3 bases and 6 bases, there was a span of 11 bases. The length of the CDR3 is 13 residues. Germline CDR1 LGHNT, CDR2 FRNRAP. CDR3 nucleotide sequence: TGTGCTAGTGGTTTTCAGGGGAGACCTGAAGCTTTCTTT. This sequence encodes CASGFQGRPEAFF. The full variable domain, with the rest looked up from reference TRBV12-5 and TRBJ1-1, is DARVTQTPRHKVTEMGQEVTMRCQPILGHNTVFWYRQTMMQGLELLAYFRNRAPLDDSGMPKDRFSAEMPDATLATLKIQPSEPRDSAVYFCASGFQGRPEAFFGQGTRLTVV.

This chain joins TRBV20-1 and TRBJ2-1; D unclear. There are 11 residues in the CDR3. V lost 4 bases and J 9 bases, leaving 10 bases between the germline ends. CDR1 is DFQATT, CDR2 SNEGSKA, per germline (reference sequence). The CDR3 spells CSAIESREQFF. CDR3 bases: TGCAGTGCTATAGAGTCCCGTGAGCAGTTCTTC.

The chain carries TRBV27 and TRBJ1-5; 7 bases map to TRBD1. This CDR3 contains 13 residues. Unmatched junction bases numbered 4, after V lost 5 bases and J lost 6 bases. CDR1 is MNHEY, CDR2 SMNVEV, per germline (reference sequence). The CDR3 is CASSMNRGQPQHF. The CDR3 DNA reads TGTGCCAGCAGTATGAACAGGGGTCAGCCCCAGCATTTT.

The chain recombines TRBV2 with TRBJ1-2; D remains ambiguous. V gave up 1 base and J gave up 0 bases, with 6 bases separating them. CDR1 is SNHLY and CDR2 is FYNNEI in the germline V gene. CDR3 length: 14 residues. The CDR3: CASSEGTSNYGYTF. The CDR3 bases are TGTGCCAGCAGTGAAGGGACGTCTAACTATGGCTACACCTTC.

This clone has only one observation. J is TRBJ2-5 and V is TRBV5-1, with no clear D. This CDR3 region has 15 residues. V gave up 0 bases and J gave up 1 base, with 10 bases separating them. Germline-derived CDR1 and CDR2 are SGHRS and YFSETQ. The CDR3 spells CASSLARMGQETQYF. CDR3 coding DNA: TGCGCCAGCAGCTTGGCTCGGATGGGCCAAGAGACCCAGTACTTC.

This chain connects TRBV5-1 to TRBJ2-5; D possibly corresponds to TRBD2 (6 bases). The V end was cut by 0 bases, the J end by 5 bases, with 17 bases between. The CDR3 runs to 16 residues. Germline CDR1 and CDR2: SGHRS and YFSETQ. CDR3 loop: CASSLVVRDFEETQYF. DNA of the CDR3: TGCGCCAGCAGCTTGGTGGTCAGGGACTTCGAGGAGACCCAGTACTTC.

V gene TRBV7-9 combines with J gene TRBJ1-3; D is unclear. The V end was cut by 1 base, the J end by 4 bases, with 11 bases between. The germline V gene has CDR1 SEHNR and CDR2 FQNEAQ (reference sequence). The CDR3 totals 15 residues. Here the CDR3 DNA reads TGTGCCAGCAGCTTAGATCGGGGTGCAGGAAACACCATATATTTT. Residues: CASSLDRGAGNTIYF.